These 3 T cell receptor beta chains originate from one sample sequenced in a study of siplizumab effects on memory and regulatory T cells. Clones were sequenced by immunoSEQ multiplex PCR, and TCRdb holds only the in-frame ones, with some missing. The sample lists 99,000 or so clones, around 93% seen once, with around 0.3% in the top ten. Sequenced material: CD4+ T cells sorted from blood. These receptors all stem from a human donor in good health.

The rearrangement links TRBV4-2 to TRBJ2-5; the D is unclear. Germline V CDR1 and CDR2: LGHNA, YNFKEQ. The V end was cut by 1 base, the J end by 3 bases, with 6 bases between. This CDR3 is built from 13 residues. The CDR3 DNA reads TGTGCCAGCAGCCAAGCTAGGGAAGAGACCCAGTACTTC. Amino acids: CASSQAREETQYF.

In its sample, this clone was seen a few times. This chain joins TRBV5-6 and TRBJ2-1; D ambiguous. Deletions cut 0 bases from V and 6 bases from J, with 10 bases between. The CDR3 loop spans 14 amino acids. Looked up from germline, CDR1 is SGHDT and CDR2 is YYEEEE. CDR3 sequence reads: CASSLVAGTNEQFF. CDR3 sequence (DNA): TGTGCCAGCAGCTTGGTTGCTGGCACCAATGAGCAGTTCTTC.

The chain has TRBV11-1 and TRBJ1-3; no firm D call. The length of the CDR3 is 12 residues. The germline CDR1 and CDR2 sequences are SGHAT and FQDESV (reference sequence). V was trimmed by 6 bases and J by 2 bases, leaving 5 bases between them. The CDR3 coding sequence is TGTGCCAGCAGGGGAACTGGAAACACCATATATTTT. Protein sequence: CASRGTGNTIYF.